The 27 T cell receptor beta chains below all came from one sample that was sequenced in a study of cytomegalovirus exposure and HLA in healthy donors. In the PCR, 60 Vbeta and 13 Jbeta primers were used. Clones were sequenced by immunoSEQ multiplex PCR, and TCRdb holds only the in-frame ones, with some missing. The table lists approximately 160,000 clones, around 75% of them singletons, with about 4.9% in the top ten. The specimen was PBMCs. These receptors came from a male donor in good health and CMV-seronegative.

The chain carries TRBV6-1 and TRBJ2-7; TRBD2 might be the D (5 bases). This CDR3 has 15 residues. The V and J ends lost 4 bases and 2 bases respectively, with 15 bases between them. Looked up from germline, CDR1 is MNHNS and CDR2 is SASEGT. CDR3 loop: CASSAWRVPTYEQYF. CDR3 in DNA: TGTGCCAGCAGTGCTTGGCGGGTCCCGACCTACGAGCAGTACTTC.

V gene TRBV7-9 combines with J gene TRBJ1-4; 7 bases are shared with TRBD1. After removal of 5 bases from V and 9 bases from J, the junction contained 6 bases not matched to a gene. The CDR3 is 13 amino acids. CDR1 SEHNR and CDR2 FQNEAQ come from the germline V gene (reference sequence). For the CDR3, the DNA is TGTGCCAGCAGCCTTCGACAGGGCCAAAAACTGTTTTTT. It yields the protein CASSLRQGQKLFF. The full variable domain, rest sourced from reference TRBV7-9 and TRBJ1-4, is DTGVSQNPRHKITKRGQNVTFRCDPISEHNRLYWYRQTLGQGPEFLTYFQNEAQLEKSRLLSDRFSAERPKGSFSTLEIQRTEQGDSAMYLCASSLRQGQKLFFGSGTQLSVL.

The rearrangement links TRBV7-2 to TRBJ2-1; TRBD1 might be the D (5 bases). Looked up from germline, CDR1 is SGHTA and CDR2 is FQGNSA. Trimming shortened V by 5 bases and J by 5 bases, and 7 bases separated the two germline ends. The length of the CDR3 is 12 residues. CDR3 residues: CASSVRDNEQFF. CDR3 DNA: TGTGCCAGCAGCGTCAGGGACAATGAGCAGTTCTTC.

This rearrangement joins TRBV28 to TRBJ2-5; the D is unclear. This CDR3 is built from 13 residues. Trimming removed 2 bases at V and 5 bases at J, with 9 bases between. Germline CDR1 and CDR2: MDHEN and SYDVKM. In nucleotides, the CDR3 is TGTGCCAGCAGTTTAGTGGGCCGGGAGACCCAGTACTTC. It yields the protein CASSLVGRETQYF.

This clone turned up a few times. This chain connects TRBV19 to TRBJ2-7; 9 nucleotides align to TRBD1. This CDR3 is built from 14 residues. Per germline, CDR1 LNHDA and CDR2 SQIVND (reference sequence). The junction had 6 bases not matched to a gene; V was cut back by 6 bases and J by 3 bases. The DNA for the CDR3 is TGTGCCAGTAGCCCCCGGGACAGGGACTACGAGCAGTACTTC. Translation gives CASSPRDRDYEQYF. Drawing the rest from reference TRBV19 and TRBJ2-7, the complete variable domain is DGGITQSPKYLFRKEGQNVTLSCEQNLNHDAMYWYRQDPGQGLRLIYYSQIVNDFQKGDIAEGYSVSREKKESFPLTVTSAQKNPTAFYLCASSPRDRDYEQYFGPGTRLTVT.

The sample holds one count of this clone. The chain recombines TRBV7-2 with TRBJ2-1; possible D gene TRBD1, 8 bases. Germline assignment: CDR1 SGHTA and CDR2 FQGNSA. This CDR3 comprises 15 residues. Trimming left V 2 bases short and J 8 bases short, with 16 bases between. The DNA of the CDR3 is TGTGCCAGCAGCTTAAACAGGGGGGGCGGGGATGAGCAGTTCTTC. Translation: CASSLNRGGGDEQFF.

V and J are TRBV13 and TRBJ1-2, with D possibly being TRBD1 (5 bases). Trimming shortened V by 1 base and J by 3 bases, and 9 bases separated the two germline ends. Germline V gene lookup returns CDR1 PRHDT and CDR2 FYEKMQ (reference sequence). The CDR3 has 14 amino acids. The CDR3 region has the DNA TGTGCCAGCAGCTTAGAACCAGGGTACTATGGCTACACCTTC. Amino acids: CASSLEPGYYGYTF.

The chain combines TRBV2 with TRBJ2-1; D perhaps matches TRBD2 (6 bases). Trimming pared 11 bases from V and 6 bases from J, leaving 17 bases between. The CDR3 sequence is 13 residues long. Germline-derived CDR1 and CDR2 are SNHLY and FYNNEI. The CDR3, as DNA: TGTGCCGGCGGACTGGGAGGAGGCAATGAGCAGTTCTTC. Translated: CAGGLGGGNEQFF.

The CDR3 bases are TGTGCCACCAGCGGTTGGACCGGGACTAGCGTCTCCTACAATGAGCAGTTCTTC. It is translated as CATSGWTGTSVSYNEQFF. The rearrangement links TRBV15 to TRBJ2-1; 10 nucleotides align to TRBD2. V lost 5 bases, J lost 0 bases, and 10 bases stayed unmatched. The CDR3 has 18 residues. CDR1 and CDR2 from the germline V gene are LNHNV and YYDKDF (reference sequence).

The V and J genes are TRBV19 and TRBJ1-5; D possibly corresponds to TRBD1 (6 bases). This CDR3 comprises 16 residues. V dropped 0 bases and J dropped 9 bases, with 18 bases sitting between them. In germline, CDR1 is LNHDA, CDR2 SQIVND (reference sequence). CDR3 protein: CASSIEGQSPFWPQHF. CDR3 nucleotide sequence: TGTGCCAGTAGTATAGAAGGACAGAGCCCCTTTTGGCCCCAGCATTTT.

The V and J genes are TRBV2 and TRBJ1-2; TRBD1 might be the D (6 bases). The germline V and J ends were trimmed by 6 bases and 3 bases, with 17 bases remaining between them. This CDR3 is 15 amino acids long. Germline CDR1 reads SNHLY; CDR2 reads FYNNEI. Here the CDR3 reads CASRRWGRSDYGYTF. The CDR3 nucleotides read TGTGCCAGCAGGAGGTGGGGGCGGTCCGACTATGGCTACACCTTC.

The CDR3 DNA is TGTGCCAGCAGTTCGACAGGGGTAGGGACAGATACGCAGTATTTT. It yields the protein CASSSTGVGTDTQYF. The chain recombines TRBV2 with TRBJ2-3, with 8 bases lining up with TRBD1. J was trimmed by 3 bases and V by 5 bases; bases with no gene match: 7. The CDR3 is 15 residues long. Germline CDR1 is SNHLY and CDR2 is FYNNEI.

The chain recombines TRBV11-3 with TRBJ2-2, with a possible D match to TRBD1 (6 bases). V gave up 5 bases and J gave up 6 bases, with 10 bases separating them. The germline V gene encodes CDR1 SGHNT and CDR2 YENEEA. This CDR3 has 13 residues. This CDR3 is CASSPRQAGELFF. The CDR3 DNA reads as TGTGCCAGCAGCCCCCGACAGGCCGGGGAGCTGTTTTTT.

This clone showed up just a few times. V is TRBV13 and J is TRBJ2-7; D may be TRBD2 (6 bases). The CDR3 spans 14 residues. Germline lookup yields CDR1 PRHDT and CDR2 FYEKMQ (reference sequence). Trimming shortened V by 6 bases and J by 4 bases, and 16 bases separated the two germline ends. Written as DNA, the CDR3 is TGTGCCAGCAGAGGCCTCGGCGGGATGTACGAGCAGTACTTC. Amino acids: CASRGLGGMYEQYF.

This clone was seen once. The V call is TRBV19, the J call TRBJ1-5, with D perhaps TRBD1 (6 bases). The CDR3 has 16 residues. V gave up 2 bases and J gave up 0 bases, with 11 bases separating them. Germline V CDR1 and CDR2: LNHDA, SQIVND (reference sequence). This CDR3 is CASSITGYYSNQPQHF. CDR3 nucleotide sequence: TGTGCCAGTAGTATAACAGGGTATTATAGCAATCAGCCCCAGCATTTT.

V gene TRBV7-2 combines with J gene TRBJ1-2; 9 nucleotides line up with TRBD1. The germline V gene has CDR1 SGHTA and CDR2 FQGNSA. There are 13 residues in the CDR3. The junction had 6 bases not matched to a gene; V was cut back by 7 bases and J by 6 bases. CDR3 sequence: CASTLTGGNGYTF. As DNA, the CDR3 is TGTGCCAGCACCCTCACAGGGGGCAATGGCTACACCTTC.

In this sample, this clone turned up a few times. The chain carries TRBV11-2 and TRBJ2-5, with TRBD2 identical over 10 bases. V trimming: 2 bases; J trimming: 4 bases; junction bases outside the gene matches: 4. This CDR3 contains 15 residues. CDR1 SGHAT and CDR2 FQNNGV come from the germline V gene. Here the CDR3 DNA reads TGTGCCAGCAGCTTACTAGCGGGGGTCGGAGAGACCCAGTACTTC. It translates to CASSLLAGVGETQYF.

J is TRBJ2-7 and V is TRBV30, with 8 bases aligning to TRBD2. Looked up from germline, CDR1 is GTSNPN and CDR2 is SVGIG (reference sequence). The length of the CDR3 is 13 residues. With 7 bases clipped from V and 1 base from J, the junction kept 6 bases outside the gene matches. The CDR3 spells CASDSGNSYEQYF. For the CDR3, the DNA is TGTGCCTCCGATAGCGGGAATTCCTACGAGCAGTACTTC. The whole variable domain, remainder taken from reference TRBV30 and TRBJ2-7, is SQTIHQWPATLVQPVGSPLSLECTVEGTSNPNLYWYRQAAGRGLQLLFYSVGIGQISSEVPQNLSASRPQDRQFILSSKKLLLSDSGFYLCASDSGNSYEQYFGPGTRLTVT.

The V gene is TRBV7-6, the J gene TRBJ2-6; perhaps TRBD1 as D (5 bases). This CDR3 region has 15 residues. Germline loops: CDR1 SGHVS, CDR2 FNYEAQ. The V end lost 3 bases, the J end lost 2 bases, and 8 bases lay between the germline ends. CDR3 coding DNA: TGTGCCAGCAGCTTCCAGGGCCCTGGGGCCAACGTCCTGACTTTC. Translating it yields CASSFQGPGANVLTF. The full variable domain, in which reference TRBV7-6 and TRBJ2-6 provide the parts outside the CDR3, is GAGVSQSPRYKVTKRGQDVALRCDPISGHVSLYWYRQALGQGPEFLTYFNYEAQQDKSGLPNDRFSAERPEGSISTLTIQRTEQRDSAMYRCASSFQGPGANVLTFGAGSRLTVL.

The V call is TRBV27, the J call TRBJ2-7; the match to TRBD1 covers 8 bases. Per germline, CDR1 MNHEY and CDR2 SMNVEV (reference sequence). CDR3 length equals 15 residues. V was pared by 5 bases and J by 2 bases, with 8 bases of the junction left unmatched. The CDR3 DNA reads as TGTGCCAGCAGTACGAACAGGGGGTTAACCTACGAGCAGTACTTC. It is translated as CASSTNRGLTYEQYF.

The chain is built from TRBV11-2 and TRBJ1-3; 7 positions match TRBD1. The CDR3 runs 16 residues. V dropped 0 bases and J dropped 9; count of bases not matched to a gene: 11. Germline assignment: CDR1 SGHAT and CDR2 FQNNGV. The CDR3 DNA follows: TGTGCCAGCAGCTTAGATCCCGCTTTCGCAGGGGGCACCATATATTTT. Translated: CASSLDPAFAGGTIYF.

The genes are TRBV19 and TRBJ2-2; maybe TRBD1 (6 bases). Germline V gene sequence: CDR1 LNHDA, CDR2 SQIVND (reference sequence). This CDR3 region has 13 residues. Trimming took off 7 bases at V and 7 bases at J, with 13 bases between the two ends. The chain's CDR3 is CASTWGPNGELFF. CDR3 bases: TGTGCCAGTACTTGGGGGCCCAACGGGGAGCTGTTTTTT.

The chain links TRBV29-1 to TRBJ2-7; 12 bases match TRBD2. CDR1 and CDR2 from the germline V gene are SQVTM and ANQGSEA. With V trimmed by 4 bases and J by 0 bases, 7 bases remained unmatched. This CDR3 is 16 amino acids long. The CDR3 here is CSVVWGTSGYSYEQYF. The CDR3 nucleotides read TGCAGCGTTGTCTGGGGGACTAGCGGGTACTCCTACGAGCAGTACTTC.

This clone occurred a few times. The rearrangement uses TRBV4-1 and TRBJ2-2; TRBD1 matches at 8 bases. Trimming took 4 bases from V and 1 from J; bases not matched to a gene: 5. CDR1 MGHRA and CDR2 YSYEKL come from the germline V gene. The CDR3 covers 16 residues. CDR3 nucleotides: TGCGCCAGCAGCCCCCTAGGGACAGGGAACACCGGGGAGCTGTTTTTT. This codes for CASSPLGTGNTGELFF.

CDR3 protein: CASSPLQGGTSGSYEQYF. The DNA of the CDR3 is TGTGCCAGCAGTCCACTCCAAGGGGGGACTAGCGGCTCCTACGAGCAGTACTTC. This chain uses TRBV28 with TRBJ2-7, with 11 positions matching TRBD2. There are 18 residues in the CDR3. Germline CDR1 MDHEN, CDR2 SYDVKM. V lost 5 bases and J lost 0; bases outside the gene matches: 12. Combining the CDR3 with reference TRBV28 and TRBJ2-7 gives the whole variable domain DVKVTQSSRYLVKRTGEKVFLECVQDMDHENMFWYRQDPGLGLRLIYFSYDVKMKEKGDIPEGYSVSREKKERFSLILESASTNQTSMYLCASSPLQGGTSGSYEQYFGPGTRLTVT.

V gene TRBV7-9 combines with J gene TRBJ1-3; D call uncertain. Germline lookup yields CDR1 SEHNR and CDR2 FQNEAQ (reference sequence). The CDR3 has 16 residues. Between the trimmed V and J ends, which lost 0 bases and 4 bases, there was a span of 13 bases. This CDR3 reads CASSLAITVGGNTIYF. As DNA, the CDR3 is TGTGCCAGCAGCTTAGCTATAACAGTCGGCGGAAACACCATATATTTT.

CDR3 sequence reads: CASREKEGANQPQHF. Written as DNA, the CDR3 is TGTGCCAGCAGGGAAAAGGAGGGGGCAAATCAGCCCCAGCATTTT. The J gene is TRBJ1-5, the V gene TRBV2; TRBD1 agrees at 7 bases. J gave up 4 bases and V 6 bases, and 9 bases lay outside the gene matches. The CDR3 runs to 15 residues. From germline, CDR1 is SNHLY and CDR2 FYNNEI.